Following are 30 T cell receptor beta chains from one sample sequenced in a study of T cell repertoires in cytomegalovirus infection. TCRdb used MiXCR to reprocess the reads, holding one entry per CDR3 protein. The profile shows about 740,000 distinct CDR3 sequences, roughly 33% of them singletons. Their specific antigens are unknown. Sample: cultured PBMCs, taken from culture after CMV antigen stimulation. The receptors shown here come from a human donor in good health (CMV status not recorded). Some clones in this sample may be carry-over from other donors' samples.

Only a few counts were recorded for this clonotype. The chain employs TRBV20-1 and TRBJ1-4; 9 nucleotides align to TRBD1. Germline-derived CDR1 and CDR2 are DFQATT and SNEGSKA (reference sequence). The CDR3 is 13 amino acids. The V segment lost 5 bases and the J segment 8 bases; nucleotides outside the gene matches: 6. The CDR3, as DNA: TGCAGTGCTCGGACAGGGGAAGGGGAAAAACTGTTTTTT. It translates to CSARTGEGEKLFF.

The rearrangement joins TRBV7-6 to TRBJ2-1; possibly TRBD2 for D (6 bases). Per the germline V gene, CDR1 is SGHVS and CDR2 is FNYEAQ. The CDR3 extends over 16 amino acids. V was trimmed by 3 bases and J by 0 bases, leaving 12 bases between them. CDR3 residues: CASSFGLPSSYNEQFF. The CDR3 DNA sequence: TGTGCCAGCAGCTTCGGACTACCTAGCTCCTACAATGAGCAGTTCTTC.

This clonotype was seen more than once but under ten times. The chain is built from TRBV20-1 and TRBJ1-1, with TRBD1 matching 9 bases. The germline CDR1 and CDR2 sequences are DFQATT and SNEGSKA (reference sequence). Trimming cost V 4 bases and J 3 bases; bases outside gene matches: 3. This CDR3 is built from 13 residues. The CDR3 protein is CSATTGGDTEAFF. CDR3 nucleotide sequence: TGCAGTGCTACGACAGGGGGGGACACTGAAGCTTTCTTT.

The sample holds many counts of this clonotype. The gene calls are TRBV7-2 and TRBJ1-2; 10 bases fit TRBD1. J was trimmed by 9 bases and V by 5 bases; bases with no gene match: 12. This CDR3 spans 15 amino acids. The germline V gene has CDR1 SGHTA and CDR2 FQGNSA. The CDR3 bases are TGTGCCAGCAGCCTTGGGCCGCCGGGACAGGGGAGCTACACCTTC. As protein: CASSLGPPGQGSYTF.

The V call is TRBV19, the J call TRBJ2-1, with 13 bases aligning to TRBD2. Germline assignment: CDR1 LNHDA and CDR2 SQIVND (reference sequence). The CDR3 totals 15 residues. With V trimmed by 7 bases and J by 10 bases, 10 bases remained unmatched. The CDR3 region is CASTPTSGRVEEQFF. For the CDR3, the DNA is TGTGCCAGTACCCCTACTAGCGGGAGGGTGGAAGAGCAGTTCTTC.

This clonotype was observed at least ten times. CDR3 in DNA: TGTGCCAGCAGCTTCGGACTAGCAGGAAACAATGAGCAGTTCTTC. Its translation is CASSFGLAGNNEQFF. The V call is TRBV7-2, the J call TRBJ2-1; 8 bases map to TRBD2. The CDR3 extends over 15 amino acids. V gave up 3 bases and J gave up 5 bases; unmatched junction bases: 6. Germline V lookup: CDR1 SGHTA, CDR2 FQGNSA.

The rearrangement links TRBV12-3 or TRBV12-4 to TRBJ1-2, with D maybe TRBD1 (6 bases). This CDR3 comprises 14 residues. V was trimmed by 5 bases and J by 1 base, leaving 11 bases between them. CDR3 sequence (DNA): TGTGCCAGCAGTCCGGGGGCTTTTAACTATGGCTACACCTTC. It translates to CASSPGAFNYGYTF.

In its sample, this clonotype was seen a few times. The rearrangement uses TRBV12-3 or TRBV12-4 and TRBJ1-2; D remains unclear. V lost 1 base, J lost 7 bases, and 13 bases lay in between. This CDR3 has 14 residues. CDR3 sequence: CASSLDGVVGGYTF. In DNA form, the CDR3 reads TGTGCCAGCAGTTTAGACGGGGTAGTAGGTGGCTACACCTTC.

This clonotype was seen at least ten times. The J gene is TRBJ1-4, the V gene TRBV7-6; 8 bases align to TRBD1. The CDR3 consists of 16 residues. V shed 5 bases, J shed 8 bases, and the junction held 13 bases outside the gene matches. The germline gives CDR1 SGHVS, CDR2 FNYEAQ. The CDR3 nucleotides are TGTGCCAGCAGCCTCAGAGGACAGGGCGAAAGAGAAAAACTGTTTTTT. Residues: CASSLRGQGEREKLFF.

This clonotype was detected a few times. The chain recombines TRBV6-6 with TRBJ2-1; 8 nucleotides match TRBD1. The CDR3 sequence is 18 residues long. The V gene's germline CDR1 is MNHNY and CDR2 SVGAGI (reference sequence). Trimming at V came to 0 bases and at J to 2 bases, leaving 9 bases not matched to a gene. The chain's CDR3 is CASSYSIRRDRPYNEQFF. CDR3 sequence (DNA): TGTGCCAGCAGTTACTCGATCCGGCGGGACAGGCCCTACAATGAGCAGTTCTTC.

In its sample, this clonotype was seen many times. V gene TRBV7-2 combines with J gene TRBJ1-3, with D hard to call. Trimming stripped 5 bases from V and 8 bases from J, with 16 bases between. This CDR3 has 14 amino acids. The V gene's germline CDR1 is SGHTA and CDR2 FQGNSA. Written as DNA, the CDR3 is TGTGCCAGCAGCCAGGATGGAGGGCGGGACACCATATATTTT. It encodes CASSQDGGRDTIYF. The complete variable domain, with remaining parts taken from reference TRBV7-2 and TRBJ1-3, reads GAGVSQSPSNKVTEKGKDVELRCDPISGHTALYWYRQSLGQGLEFLIYFQGNSAPDKSGLPSDRFSAERTGGSVSTLTIQRTQQEDSAVYLCASSQDGGRDTIYFGEGSWLTVV.

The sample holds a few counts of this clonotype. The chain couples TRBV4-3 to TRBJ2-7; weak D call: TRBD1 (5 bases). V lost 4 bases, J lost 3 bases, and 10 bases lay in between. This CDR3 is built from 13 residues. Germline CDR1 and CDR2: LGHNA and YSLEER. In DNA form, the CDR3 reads TGCGCCAGCAGCCCCACTCAGGGCTACGAGCAGTACTTC. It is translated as CASSPTQGYEQYF.

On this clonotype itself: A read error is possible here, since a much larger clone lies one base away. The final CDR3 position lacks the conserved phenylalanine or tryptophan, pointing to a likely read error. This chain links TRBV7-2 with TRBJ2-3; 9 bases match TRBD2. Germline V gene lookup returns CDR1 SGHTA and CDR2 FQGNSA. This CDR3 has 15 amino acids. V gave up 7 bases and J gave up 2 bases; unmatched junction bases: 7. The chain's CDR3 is CASIRLAADTDTQYV. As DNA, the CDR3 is TGTGCCAGCATCAGACTAGCGGCCGACACAGATACGCAGTATGTT.

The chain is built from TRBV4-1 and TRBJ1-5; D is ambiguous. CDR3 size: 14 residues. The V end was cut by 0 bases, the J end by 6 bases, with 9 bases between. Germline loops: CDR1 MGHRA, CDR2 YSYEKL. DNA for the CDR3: TGCGCCAGCAGCCAAGATCGGGCCACTCAGCCCCAGCATTTT. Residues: CASSQDRATQPQHF.

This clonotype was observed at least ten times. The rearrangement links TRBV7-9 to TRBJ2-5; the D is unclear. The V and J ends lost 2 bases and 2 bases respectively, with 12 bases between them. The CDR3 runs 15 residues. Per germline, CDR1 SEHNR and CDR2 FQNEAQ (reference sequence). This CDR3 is CASSLSFGDQETQYF. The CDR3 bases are TGTGCCAGCAGCTTATCGTTTGGGGATCAAGAGACCCAGTACTTC.

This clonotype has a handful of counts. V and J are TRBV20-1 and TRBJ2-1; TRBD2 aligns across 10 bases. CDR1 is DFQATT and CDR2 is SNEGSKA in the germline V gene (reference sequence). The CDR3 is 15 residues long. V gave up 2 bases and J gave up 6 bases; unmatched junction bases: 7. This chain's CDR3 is CSARTLAGGFNEQFF. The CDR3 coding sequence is TGCAGTGCTAGAACTTTAGCGGGGGGCTTCAATGAGCAGTTCTTC.

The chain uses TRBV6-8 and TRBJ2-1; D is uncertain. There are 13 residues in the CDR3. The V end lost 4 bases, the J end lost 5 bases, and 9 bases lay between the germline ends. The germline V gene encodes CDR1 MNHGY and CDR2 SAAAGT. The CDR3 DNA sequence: TGTGCCAGCAGTTTTACTGGGAACAATGAGCAGTTCTTC. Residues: CASSFTGNNEQFF.

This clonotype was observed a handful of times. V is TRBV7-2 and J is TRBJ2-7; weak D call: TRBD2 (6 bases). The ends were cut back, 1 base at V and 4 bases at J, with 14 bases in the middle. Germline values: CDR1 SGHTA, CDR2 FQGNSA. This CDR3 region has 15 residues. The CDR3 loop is CASSLEPGARYEQYF. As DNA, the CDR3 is TGTGCCAGCAGCTTAGAACCGGGAGCGAGGTACGAGCAGTACTTC.

As DNA, the CDR3 is TGTGCCATACGAGGGGGGAGCTCCTACGAGCAGTACTTC. Translation gives CAIRGGSSYEQYF. The chain recombines TRBV10-3 with TRBJ2-7, with D perhaps assigned TRBD1 or TRBD2 (6 bases each). CDR1 ENHRY and CDR2 SYGVKD come from the germline V gene. This CDR3 is built from 13 residues. Trimming cost V 9 bases and J 0 bases, with 12 bases left between them.

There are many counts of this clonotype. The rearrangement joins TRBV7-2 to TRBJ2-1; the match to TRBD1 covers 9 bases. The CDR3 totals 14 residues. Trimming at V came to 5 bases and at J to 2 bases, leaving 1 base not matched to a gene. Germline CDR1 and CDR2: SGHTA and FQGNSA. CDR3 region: CASSRDRAYNEQFF. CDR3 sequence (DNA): TGTGCCAGCAGCCGGGACAGGGCCTACAATGAGCAGTTCTTC.

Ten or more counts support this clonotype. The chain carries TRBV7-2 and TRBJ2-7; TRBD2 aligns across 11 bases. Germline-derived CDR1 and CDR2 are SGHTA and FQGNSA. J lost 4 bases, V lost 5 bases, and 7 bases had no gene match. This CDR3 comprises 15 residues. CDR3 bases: TGTGCCAGCAGCGCCAATAGCGGGAGGGCGTACGAGCAGTACTTC. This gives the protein CASSANSGRAYEQYF.

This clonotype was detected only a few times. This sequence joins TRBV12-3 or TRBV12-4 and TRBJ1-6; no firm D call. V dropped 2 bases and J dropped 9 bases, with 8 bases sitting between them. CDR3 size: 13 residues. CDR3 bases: TGTGCCAGCAGTTTATCGGGAGTTTCACCCCTCCACTTT. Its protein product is CASSLSGVSPLHF.

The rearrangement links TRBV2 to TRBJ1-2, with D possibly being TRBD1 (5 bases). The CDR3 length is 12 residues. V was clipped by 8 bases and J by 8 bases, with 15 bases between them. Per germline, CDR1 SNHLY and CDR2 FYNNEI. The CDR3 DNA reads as TGTGCCAGCTTGGGAGGAGGGGAAGGCTACACCTTC. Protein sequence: CASLGGGEGYTF.

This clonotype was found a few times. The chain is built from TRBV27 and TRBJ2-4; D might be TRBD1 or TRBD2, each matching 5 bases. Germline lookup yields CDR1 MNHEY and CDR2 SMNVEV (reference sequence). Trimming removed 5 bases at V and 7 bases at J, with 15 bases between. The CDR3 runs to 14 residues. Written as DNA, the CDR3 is TGTGCCAGCAGTCCCCGGACGGGGCGGAACATTCAGTACTTC. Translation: CASSPRTGRNIQYF.

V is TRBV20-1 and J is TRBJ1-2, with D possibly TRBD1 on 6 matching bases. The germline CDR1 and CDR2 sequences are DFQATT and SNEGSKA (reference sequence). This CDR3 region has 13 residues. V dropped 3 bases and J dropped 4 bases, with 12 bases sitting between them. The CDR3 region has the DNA TGCAGTGCTAGTTTTGGACAGCTCTATGGCTACACCTTC. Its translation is CSASFGQLYGYTF.

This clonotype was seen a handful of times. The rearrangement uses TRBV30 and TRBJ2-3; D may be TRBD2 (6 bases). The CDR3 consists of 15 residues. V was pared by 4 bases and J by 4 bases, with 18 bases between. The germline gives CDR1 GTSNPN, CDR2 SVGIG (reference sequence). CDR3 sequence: CAWNLGTLRADTQYF. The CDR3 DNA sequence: TGTGCCTGGAACCTCGGGACTCTGAGGGCAGATACGCAGTATTTT.

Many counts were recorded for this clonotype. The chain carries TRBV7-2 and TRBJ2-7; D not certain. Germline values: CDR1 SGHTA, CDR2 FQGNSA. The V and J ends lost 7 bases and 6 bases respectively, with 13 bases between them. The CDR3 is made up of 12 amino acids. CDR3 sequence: CASTLVSAEQYF. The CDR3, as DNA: TGTGCCAGCACCCTAGTCAGCGCCGAGCAGTACTTC.

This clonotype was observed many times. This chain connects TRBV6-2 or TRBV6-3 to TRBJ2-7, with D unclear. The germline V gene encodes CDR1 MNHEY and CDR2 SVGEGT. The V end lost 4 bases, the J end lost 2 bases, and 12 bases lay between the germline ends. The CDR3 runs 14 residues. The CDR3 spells CASSFNLEAYEQYF. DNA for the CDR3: TGTGCCAGCAGTTTCAACCTAGAAGCCTACGAGCAGTACTTC.

The CDR3 nucleotides read TGTGCCAGCAGCGCGGATGGGGGGGAGACCCAGTACTTC. Its translation is CASSADGGETQYF. The rearrangement uses TRBV7-2 and TRBJ2-5; TRBD2 is a possible D gene (6 bases). Between the trimmed V and J ends, which lost 5 bases and 5 bases, there was a span of 12 bases. There are 13 residues in the CDR3. From germline, CDR1 is SGHTA and CDR2 FQGNSA.

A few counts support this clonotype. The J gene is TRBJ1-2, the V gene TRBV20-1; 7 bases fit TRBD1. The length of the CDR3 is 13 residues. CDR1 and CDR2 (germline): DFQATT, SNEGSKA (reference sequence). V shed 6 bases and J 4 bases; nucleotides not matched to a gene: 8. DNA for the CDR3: TGCAGTGCCACATACAGGGGAAGCTATGGCTACACCTTC. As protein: CSATYRGSYGYTF.